The 7 T cell receptor beta chains below come from one sample, sequenced in a study of blood T cell repertoires in COVID-19. Clones were read by immunoSEQ multiplex PCR, and TCRdb kept only the in-frame ones, dropping some. The table has over 120,000 clones, roughly 77% seen once. Sequences were obtained from peripheral blood. Every receptor here comes from a woman between 70 and 85 years old with COVID-19, enrolled during active disease.

The chain carries TRBV19 and TRBJ1-5; D is unclear. The germline V gene encodes CDR1 LNHDA and CDR2 SQIVND (reference sequence). Deletions cut 4 bases from V and 1 base from J, with 8 bases between. There are 14 residues in the CDR3. This CDR3 is CASSNRESNQPQHF. Written as DNA, the CDR3 is TGTGCCAGTAGTAACCGGGAAAGCAATCAGCCCCAGCATTTT.

The genes are TRBV7-8 and TRBJ2-1, with 8 nucleotides matching TRBD2. CDR1 is SGHVS and CDR2 is FQNEAQ in the germline V gene. V was pared by 5 bases and J by 6 bases, with 9 bases of the junction left unmatched. The CDR3 is made up of 15 amino acids. CDR3 residues: CASSPPGGASNEQFF. CDR3 coding DNA: TGTGCCAGCAGCCCCCCGGGAGGGGCGAGCAATGAGCAGTTCTTC. Drawing the rest from reference TRBV7-8 and TRBJ2-1, the complete variable domain is GAGVSQSPRYKVAKRGQDVALRCDPISGHVSLFWYQQALGQGPEFLTYFQNEAQLDKSGLPSDRFFAERPEGSVSTLKIQRTQQEDSAVYLCASSPPGGASNEQFFGPGTRLTVL.

V is TRBV19 and J is TRBJ1-5; tentatively, D is TRBD1 (6 bases). Germline V gene data show CDR1 as LNHDA and CDR2 as SQIVND (reference sequence). Trimming took off 3 bases at V and 2 bases at J, with 14 bases between the two ends. This CDR3 contains 16 residues. The CDR3 nucleotides read TGTGCCAGTAGTATCCGGGAGGGGGTTGGCAATCAGCCCCAGCATTTT. It translates to CASSIREGVGNQPQHF.

The rearrangement links TRBV5-1 to TRBJ1-2; no reliable D call. V dropped 1 base and J dropped 4 bases, with 5 bases sitting between them. Germline V gene data show CDR1 as SGHRS and CDR2 as YFSETQ. The CDR3 covers 12 residues. The CDR3 DNA reads as TGCGCCAGCAGCTTGCCAGGCTATGGCTACACCTTC. Amino acid sequence: CASSLPGYGYTF.

This clone was recorded a few times. The chain links TRBV6-5 to TRBJ1-1, with a tentative D call TRBD1 (6 bases). CDR1 MNHEY and CDR2 SVGAGI come from the germline V gene. The CDR3 consists of 13 residues. Trimming took off 6 bases at V and 1 base at J, with 9 bases between the two ends. In DNA form, the CDR3 reads TGTGCCAGCAGCAAGGACAGGAACACTGAAGCTTTCTTT. Translating it yields CASSKDRNTEAFF.

The genes are TRBV7-2 and TRBJ2-5; 8 bases agree with TRBD1. Germline CDR1 and CDR2: SGHTA and FQGNSA. The CDR3 runs to 14 residues. V shed 5 bases and J 2 bases; nucleotides not matched to a gene: 4. Here the CDR3 reads CASSQTGGQETQYF. CDR3 DNA sequence: TGTGCCAGCAGCCAAACAGGGGGACAAGAGACCCAGTACTTC.

The chain is built from TRBV5-8 and TRBJ1-5, with D perhaps TRBD1 (5 bases). The CDR3 totals 12 residues. The V gene's germline CDR1 is SGHTS and CDR2 YDEGEE. Trimming took off 0 bases at V and 11 bases at J, with 9 bases between the two ends. The CDR3 region is CASSLAKGAQHF. The CDR3 nucleotides read TGTGCCAGCAGCTTGGCAAAAGGGGCCCAGCATTTT.